This TCR beta chain is from a study of T cells in Graves' hyperthyroidism and ophthalmopathy. This clonotype was recorded at least ten times. Its antigen is currently unknown. The CDR3 is 24 residues long. Germline trimming cut 0 bases from V and 5 bases from J; bases unmatched to any gene: 29. CDR1 is MNHEY and CDR2 is SVGAGI in the germline V gene. Hyperthyroidism of Graves' type that showed no ophthalmopathy progression within 18 months was stable. Hyperthyroidism in the patients, aged 18 to 65, was newly diagnosed and under 2 months in duration. Study outcomes and limitations: The model predicted ophthalmopathy a median around seven months before onset. Most thyroid clonotypes expanded above 0.001 appeared in blood too.

RNA transcripts gave rise to amplified TCR beta CDR3 regions. Primed by the HTBI set, a first-round RT-PCR was run on the TCR CDR3. TCRdb reprocessed the multiplex PCR reads with MiXCR, giving one entry per CDR3 protein. This repertoire shows about 500,000 distinct CDR3 sequences, approximately 15% found once; its top ten account for approximately 18%. V gene TRBV6-5 combines with J gene TRBJ2-1; 9 bases map to TRBD2. The TCR originated in a woman aged 18-29 years with Graves' hyperthyroidism. Source material: blood. CDR3 nucleotides: TGTGCCAGCAGTTACTCGAGTAATTGGGGGTTGGGTTCGGCGGGAGGGCCGTCGGACAATGAGCAGTTCTTC. Amino acid sequence: CASSYSSNWGLGSAGGPSDNEQFF.